This TCR beta chain was sequenced during a study of blood T cell repertoires in COVID-19. Study-wide context: The origin of the acute and convalescent COVID-19 samples was the United States, Italy and Spain. In each case, the material was cDNA or gDNA derived from T cells, B-cell-depleted T cells, or PBMCs.

The CDR3 spans 16 residues. The J segment lost 4 bases and the V segment lost 2 bases, leaving 8 bases of the junction unmatched. CDR1 SGHNT and CDR2 YENEEA come from the germline V gene. As processed by the authors: Reference gene primer amplification gave estimated nucleated cell counts. Assay used: immunoSEQ multiplex PCR; TCRdb lists only in-frame clones, some missing. V and J calls and clone size come straight from that table; D and trimming were deduced from the DNA. Among 140,000 or so clones listed, roughly four fifths were seen once. This TCR was recovered from a human donor in a cohort sampled during active COVID-19. This chain uses TRBV11-3 with TRBJ1-1; 9 nucleotides line up with TRBD1. The sample was peripheral blood. The CDR3, as DNA: TGTGCCAGCAGCTTATCCGGACAGGGGCGAGGCACTGAAGCTTTCTTT. Amino acids: CASSLSGQGRGTEAFF.